Only a few counts were recorded for the clone carrying this T cell receptor (beta chain). Antigen specificity is unknown. The data were taken from a study of T cell repertoires in cytomegalovirus infection. Study overall: Indications of both CMV infection and matching HLA type were provided by public TCR beta signatures. Study-wide findings and caveats: Totalled public TCR beta family frequency picked out people who carried CMV plus the relevant HLA. HLA-C-restricted CMV-specific TCR beta clonotypes were dominant in the ex vivo response.

From the reads, TCRdb called clonotypes with MiXCR, one entry per CDR3 protein. The table records approximately 500,000 distinct CDR3 sequences, roughly 12% of them present only once. The CDR3 is 16 residues long. Germline CDR1 reads WSHSY; CDR2 reads SAAADI. Trimming removed 3 bases from V and 3 bases from J; junction bases left unmatched: 5. The TCR originated in a human donor in good health (CMV status not recorded). Some clones in this sample may be carry-over from other donors' samples. Sequenced sample: PBMCs. The chain has TRBV10-2 and TRBJ2-1; 10 nucleotides agree with TRBD2. CDR3 protein: CASSDSSGRGYNEQFF. CDR3 DNA sequence: TGCGCCAGCAGTGATTCTAGCGGGAGAGGCTACAATGAGCAGTTCTTC.